This TCR beta chain was identified during a study of blood T cell repertoires in COVID-19 (dated by TCRdb to the early 2020s). Describing the broader study: Collaborator samples came from the United States, Italy and Spain and covered acute and convalescent phases of COVID-19. The material from the prospective study consisted of cDNA or gDNA derived from T cells, B-cell-depleted T cells, or PBMCs. The dataset comprised deeply sampled blood TCRbeta repertoires from subjects exposed to, actively infected with, or recovered from COVID-19. The repertoires were released in a freely available public database intended as a resource for research on the immune response to SARS-CoV-2. The samples were drawn from the first 160 participants of the ongoing ImmuneRACE study and from 1,254 subjects provided by 6 global collaborators. The sample metadata nearly always contained a de-identified subject ID, COVID-19 status, age in years and sex. HLA class I and class II types, where available, came from metadata supplied by the sample provider rather than from assay-based typing. What the work shows at the level of the full study, not this receptor alone: How much clinical and demographic metadata was included differed by source and by participant, and the metadata was provided uncurated.

Participants in the prospective study were aged about 18 to 89 years, lived in under 30 United States geographic areas, and enrolled through a virtual design. In the prospective study, participants were assigned to cohorts based on the clinical history participants reported in a screening survey and a study questionnaire. Recovered participants in ImmuneRACE Cohort 3 were defined by two consecutive negative NP/OP PCR tests, clearance by a healthcare professional, or resolution of symptoms. In the prospective study, whole blood, serum and a nasopharyngeal or oropharyngeal swab were collected from each participant by mobile phlebotomists. Additional blood draws and questionnaires over an approximately 2-month period could optionally be provided by prospective study participants. Prospective study blood samples were shipped either frozen or at room temperature before DNA extraction. In the case of this clone: It has no known antigen specificity. The record has no base qualities; no much larger clone is one base away. In the same sample, other DNA sequences code for this CDR3.

TCRbeta CDR3 regions were amplified from genomic DNA by means of the immunoSEQ Assay, a bias-controlled multiplex PCR. The paper's processing steps were these. The number of nucleated cells in each sample was estimated by amplification of reference gene primers within the assay. To quantify the absolute abundance of each unique TCRbeta CDR3 rearrangement, sequence reads were collapsed and filtered. Productive Simpson clonality was computed per sample as the square root of Simpson's diversity index over productive rearrangements. TCRdb provides this immuneACCESS table in a form limited to in-frame rearrangements. Some clones are lacking; in checked studies, under half of them reflect an unresolved V gene, and why the rest are absent is not known. That table is the source of V, J and clone size, and D and trimming were worked out from the DNA. Present in this sample are around 480,000 clones, 87% of which were seen just once. Roughly 0.7% of the sample goes to the ten largest clones.

V and J are truncated by 3 bases and 2 bases respectively, leaving an intervening sequence of 5 bases. Reading from cysteine to phenylalanine, the CDR3 counts 13 amino acids. Only CDR3 DNA is held: 39 bases, read in frame from base 1. CDR1 and CDR2 are drawn from the germline V gene: KGHSH, LQKENI. Sequenced input: PBMCs or T cells enriched from blood (not recorded which). The receptor was isolated from a woman between 18 and 30 years old who had recovered from COVID-19. The V and J genes are TRBV18 and TRBJ1-5; possibly the D gene is TRBD1, per 5 matching bases. The CDR3 region: CASSPTGNQPQHF. The bases are TGTGCCAGCTCACCGACAGGCAATCAGCCCCAGCATTTT.